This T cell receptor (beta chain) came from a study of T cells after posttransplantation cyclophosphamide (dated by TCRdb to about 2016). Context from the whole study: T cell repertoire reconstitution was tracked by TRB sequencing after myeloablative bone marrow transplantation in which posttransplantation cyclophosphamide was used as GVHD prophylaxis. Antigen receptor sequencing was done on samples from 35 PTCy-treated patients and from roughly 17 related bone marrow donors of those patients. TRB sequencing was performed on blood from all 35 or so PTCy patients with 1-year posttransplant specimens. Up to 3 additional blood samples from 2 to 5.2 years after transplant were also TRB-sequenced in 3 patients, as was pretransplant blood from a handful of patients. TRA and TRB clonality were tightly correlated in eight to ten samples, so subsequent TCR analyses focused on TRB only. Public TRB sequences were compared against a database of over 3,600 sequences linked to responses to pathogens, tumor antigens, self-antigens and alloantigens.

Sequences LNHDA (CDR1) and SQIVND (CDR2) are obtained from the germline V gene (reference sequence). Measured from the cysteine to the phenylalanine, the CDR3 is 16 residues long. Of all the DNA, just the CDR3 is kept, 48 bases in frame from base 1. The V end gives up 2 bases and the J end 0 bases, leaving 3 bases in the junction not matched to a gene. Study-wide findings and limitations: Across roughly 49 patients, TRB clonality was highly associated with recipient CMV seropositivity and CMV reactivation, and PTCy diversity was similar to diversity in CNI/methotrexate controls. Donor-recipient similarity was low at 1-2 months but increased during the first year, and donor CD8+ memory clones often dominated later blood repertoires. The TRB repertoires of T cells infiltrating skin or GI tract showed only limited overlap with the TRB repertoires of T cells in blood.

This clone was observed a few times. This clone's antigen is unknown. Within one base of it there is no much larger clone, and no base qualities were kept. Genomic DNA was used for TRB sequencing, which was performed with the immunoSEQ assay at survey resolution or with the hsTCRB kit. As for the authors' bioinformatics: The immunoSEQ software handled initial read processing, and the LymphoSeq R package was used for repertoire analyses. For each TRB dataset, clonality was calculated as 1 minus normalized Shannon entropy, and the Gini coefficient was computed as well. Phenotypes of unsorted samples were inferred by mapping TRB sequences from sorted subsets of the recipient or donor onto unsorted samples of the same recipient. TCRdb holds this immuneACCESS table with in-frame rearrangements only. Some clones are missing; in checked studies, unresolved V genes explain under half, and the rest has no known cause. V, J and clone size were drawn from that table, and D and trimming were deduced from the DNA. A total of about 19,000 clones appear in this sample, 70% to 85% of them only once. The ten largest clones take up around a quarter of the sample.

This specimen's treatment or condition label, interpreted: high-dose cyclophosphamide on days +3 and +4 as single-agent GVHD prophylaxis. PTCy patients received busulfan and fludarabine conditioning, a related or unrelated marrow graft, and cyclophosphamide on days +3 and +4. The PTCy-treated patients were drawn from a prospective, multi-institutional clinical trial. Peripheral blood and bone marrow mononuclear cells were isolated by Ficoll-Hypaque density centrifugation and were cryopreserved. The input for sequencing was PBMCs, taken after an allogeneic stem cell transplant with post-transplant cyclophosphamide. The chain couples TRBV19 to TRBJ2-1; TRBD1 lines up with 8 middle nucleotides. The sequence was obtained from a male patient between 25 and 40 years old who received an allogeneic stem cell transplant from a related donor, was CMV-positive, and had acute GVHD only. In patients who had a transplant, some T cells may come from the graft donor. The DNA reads TGTGCCAGTAGTATAAACAGGGGGAGCTCCTACAATGAGCAGTTCTTC. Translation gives CASSINRGSSYNEQFF.